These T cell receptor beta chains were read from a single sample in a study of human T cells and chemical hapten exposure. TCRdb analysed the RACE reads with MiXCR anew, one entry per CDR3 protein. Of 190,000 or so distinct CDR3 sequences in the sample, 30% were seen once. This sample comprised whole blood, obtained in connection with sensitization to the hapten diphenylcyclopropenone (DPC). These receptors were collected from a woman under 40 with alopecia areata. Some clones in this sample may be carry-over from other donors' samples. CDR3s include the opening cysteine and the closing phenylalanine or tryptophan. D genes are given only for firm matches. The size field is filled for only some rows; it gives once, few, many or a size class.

DNA: TGTGCCAGCAGCCCAGCTCCCAGGGCGACGAACACCGGGGAGCTGTTTTTT
CDR3: CASSPAPRATNTGELFF
size: -
D: -
J: TRBJ2-2
V: TRBV7-9
length: 17

DNA: TGTGCCAGCAGTTTATATGGAAAGGGCTACGAGCAGTACTTC
CDR3: CASSLYGKGYEQYF
size: -
D: -
J: TRBJ2-7
V: TRBV12-3/TRBV12-4
length: 14

DNA: TGTGCCAGCAGCATCCTTCGGGGGCTGGTCGGAAACACCATATATTTT
CDR3: CASSILRGLVGNTIYF
size: few
D: -
J: TRBJ1-3
V: TRBV28
length: 16

DNA: TGCAGTGCTAGAGATCCCCAGCTATCAGAAAAACTGTTTTTT
CDR3: CSARDPQLSEKLFF
size: -
D: -
J: TRBJ1-4
V: TRBV20-1
length: 14

DNA: TGTGCCAGCAGTTTATCCCTGGGGCAGTATTTT
CDR3: CASSLSLGQYF
size: -
D: -
J: TRBJ2-3
V: TRBV12-3/TRBV12-4
length: 11

DNA: TGTGCCAGCAGGCCCTCAGGGACTGAAGCTTTCTTT
CDR3: CASRPSGTEAFF
size: many
D: -
J: TRBJ1-1
V: TRBV28
length: 12

DNA: TGCGCCAGCAGCCACGGGGGTACCAATCAGCCCCAGCATTTT
CDR3: CASSHGGTNQPQHF
size: -
D: -
J: TRBJ1-5
V: TRBV5-1
length: 14

DNA: TGCGCCAGCAGCTTGGAGCCAGGGGGCTTCGATGAGCAGTTCTTC
CDR3: CASSLEPGGFDEQFF
size: -
D: TRBD1
J: TRBJ2-1
V: TRBV5-1
length: 15

DNA: TGTGCCAGCAGCCAAGAACTAGCGGAAGAGACCCAGTACTTC
CDR3: CASSQELAEETQYF
size: -
D: TRBD2
J: TRBJ2-5
V: TRBV3-1
length: 14

DNA: TGTGCCAGCTCACCACGAAGCCCTAGCACAGATACGCAGTATTTT
CDR3: CASSPRSPSTDTQYF
size: -
D: -
J: TRBJ2-3
V: TRBV18
length: 15

DNA: TGCAGCGTCGCACGTCCGGGCGAGCAGTACTTC
CDR3: CSVARPGEQYF
size: few
D: -
J: TRBJ2-7
V: TRBV29-1
length: 11

DNA: TGCAGTGCTAGCTGGGGAGGAACTGGAAACACCAAATATTTT
CDR3: CSASWGGTGNTKYF
size: -
D: -
J: TRBJ1-3
V: TRBV20-1
length: 14

DNA: TGCAGCGTAGGGACAGGAGGTGGAGAGACCCAGTACTTC
CDR3: CSVGTGGGETQYF
size: -
D: TRBD1
J: TRBJ2-5
V: TRBV29-1
length: 13

DNA: TGTGCCAGCAGTTTAGCCGGAGACTATGGCTACACCTTC
CDR3: CASSLAGDYGYTF
size: few
D: -
J: TRBJ1-2
V: TRBV28
length: 13

DNA: TGTGCCAGCAGCCAAGATGGGGCTATAGCGGGAGTATCCCACGAGCAGTACTTC
CDR3: CASSQDGAIAGVSHEQYF
size: -
D: TRBD2
J: TRBJ2-7
V: TRBV3-1
length: 18

DNA: TGTGCCAGTAGTATAGTCCCTTCGACTAGGAGAGAGACCCAGTACTTC
CDR3: CASSIVPSTRRETQYF
size: -
D: -
J: TRBJ2-5
V: TRBV19
length: 16

DNA: TGCGCCAGCAGCATAGATACTATCAGCTCCTACGAGCAGTACTTC
CDR3: CASSIDTISSYEQYF
size: -
D: -
J: TRBJ2-7
V: TRBV5-1
length: 15

DNA: TGTGCCAGCAGCTTAGCGAGACTAGCGGGAGGCCGAGTCGGGGAGCTGTTTTTT
CDR3: CASSLARLAGGRVGELFF
size: once
D: TRBD2
J: TRBJ2-2
V: TRBV11-1
length: 18

DNA: TGTGCCAGCAGTGCGGGGGGCTACAGGTCCCAGCATTTT
CDR3: CASSAGGYRSQHF
size: -
D: -
J: TRBJ1-5
V: TRBV28
length: 13

DNA: TGTGCCAGCTCCAGGGTAGGGGGGCGTGAAAAACTGTTTTTT
CDR3: CASSRVGGREKLFF
size: few
D: -
J: TRBJ1-4
V: TRBV6-5
length: 14

DNA: TGTGCCAGCAGGGGGACAGGGGTTTTCGAGCAGTACTTC
CDR3: CASRGTGVFEQYF
size: few
D: TRBD1
J: TRBJ2-7
V: TRBV28
length: 13

DNA: TGTGCCAGCAGTTATCGGGCAGATCAAGAGACCCAGTACTTC
CDR3: CASSYRADQETQYF
size: -
D: -
J: TRBJ2-5
V: TRBV27
length: 14

DNA: TGCAGTGCTAGAGATCTTTATGGCTACACCTTC
CDR3: CSARDLYGYTF
size: -
D: -
J: TRBJ1-2
V: TRBV20-1
length: 11

DNA: TGTGCCAGCAGCCCCACGCCGGGTGAGCAGTTCTTC
CDR3: CASSPTPGEQFF
size: -
D: -
J: TRBJ2-1
V: TRBV7-6
length: 12

DNA: TGCAGTGCTAGTAAAAGAAGCGGGGGGGCTTTGGAGACCCAGTACTTC
CDR3: CSASKRSGGALETQYF
size: -
D: TRBD2
J: TRBJ2-5
V: TRBV20-1
length: 16

DNA: TGTGCCATCAGTGATCTAGAGACCCAGTACTTC
CDR3: CAISDLETQYF
size: many
D: -
J: TRBJ2-5
V: TRBV10-3
length: 11

DNA: TGCAGTGCTGCTGGCGCCCTAGCGGGAAAGACTGAGCAGTTCTTC
CDR3: CSAAGALAGKTEQFF
size: -
D: TRBD2
J: TRBJ2-1
V: TRBV20-1
length: 15

DNA: TGTGCCAGCAGCACCCTAGCGACAACCAGCTCCTACGAGCAGTACTTC
CDR3: CASSTLATTSSYEQYF
size: few
D: -
J: TRBJ2-7
V: TRBV4-2
length: 16

DNA: TGTGCCAGCATCCCACCAGGGAAACCTGGAAACACCATATATTTT
CDR3: CASIPPGKPGNTIYF
size: -
D: -
J: TRBJ1-3
V: TRBV7-2
length: 15

DNA: TGTGCCAGCAGTCTGGCGCGAGGTAACGAGCAGTACTTC
CDR3: CASSLARGNEQYF
size: -
D: -
J: TRBJ2-7
V: TRBV6-2/TRBV6-3
length: 13

DNA: TGTGCCAGCAGCCTTTTTGGGCCCTATGGCTACACCTTC
CDR3: CASSLFGPYGYTF
size: -
D: -
J: TRBJ1-2
V: TRBV7-2
length: 13

DNA: TGTGCCAGCAGTTATCGCACAGATACGCAGTATTTT
CDR3: CASSYRTDTQYF
size: few
D: -
J: TRBJ2-3
V: TRBV6-2/TRBV6-3
length: 12

DNA: TGCAGTGCTAGAGATACGGCTAATTCACCCCTCCACTTT
CDR3: CSARDTANSPLHF
size: few
D: -
J: TRBJ1-6
V: TRBV20-1
length: 13

DNA: TGCAGTGCTCCGGAGAGCACAGATACGCAGTATTTT
CDR3: CSAPESTDTQYF
size: few
D: -
J: TRBJ2-3
V: TRBV20-1
length: 12

DNA: TGTGCCAGCAGGTTGGAGGGTAACTATGGCTACACCTTC
CDR3: CASRLEGNYGYTF
size: few
D: -
J: TRBJ1-2
V: TRBV6-6
length: 13

DNA: TGTGCCAGCAGTTCTGGCGTGGGGGTCCTCTCTGGGGCCAACGTCCTGACTTTC
CDR3: CASSSGVGVLSGANVLTF
size: -
D: -
J: TRBJ2-6
V: TRBV28
length: 18

DNA: TGTGCCAGCAGTTCAGGACTGGCTTTTAACTATGGCTACACCTTC
CDR3: CASSSGLAFNYGYTF
size: -
D: -
J: TRBJ1-2
V: TRBV6-2/TRBV6-3
length: 15

DNA: TGTGCCAGCTCACCAGACGGCAAAAATTCACCCCTCCACTTT
CDR3: CASSPDGKNSPLHF
size: few
D: -
J: TRBJ1-6
V: TRBV18
length: 14

DNA: TGTGCCTGGAGTACAGGACCCAGCTCTGGAAACACCATATATTTT
CDR3: CAWSTGPSSGNTIYF
size: few
D: -
J: TRBJ1-3
V: TRBV30
length: 15

DNA: TGCAGTGCTAGGGAGGGGAGGAGGTCCCGACAAGAGACCCAGTACTTC
CDR3: CSAREGRRSRQETQYF
size: -
D: -
J: TRBJ2-5
V: TRBV20-1
length: 16

DNA: TGCAGCGTTGAACGCGGGACGGGCACAGATACGCAGTATTTT
CDR3: CSVERGTGTDTQYF
size: few
D: -
J: TRBJ2-3
V: TRBV29-1
length: 14

DNA: TGTGCCAGCTCACCTCCTATCCGGGACCGAAATAACTATGGCTACACCTTC
CDR3: CASSPPIRDRNNYGYTF
size: few
D: -
J: TRBJ1-2
V: TRBV18
length: 17

DNA: TGCAGTACGGTTTTCAGCACAGATACGCAGTATTTT
CDR3: CSTVFSTDTQYF
size: -
D: -
J: TRBJ2-3
V: TRBV20-1
length: 12

DNA: TGTGCCAGCAGTTTCGGAGCTGAAGCTTTCTTT
CDR3: CASSFGAEAFF
size: -
D: -
J: TRBJ1-1
V: TRBV12-3/TRBV12-4
length: 11

DNA: TGCAGCGGGGGACAGGCGAAGACCCAGTACTTC
CDR3: CSGGQAKTQYF
size: -
D: TRBD1
J: TRBJ2-5
V: TRBV29-1
length: 11

DNA: TGCAGCGTCGAGGGGCAAGGGGAGCTGTTTTTT
CDR3: CSVEGQGELFF
size: -
D: -
J: TRBJ2-2
V: TRBV29-1
length: 11

DNA: TGTGCCAGCTTAAGACATTTCAATCAGCCCCAGCATTTT
CDR3: CASLRHFNQPQHF
size: few
D: -
J: TRBJ1-5
V: TRBV6-6
length: 13

DNA: TGCAGTGCTAGAGATCAAAGGGCCGGGGAGACCCAGTACTTC
CDR3: CSARDQRAGETQYF
size: few
D: -
J: TRBJ2-5
V: TRBV20-1
length: 14

DNA: TGTGCCAGCAGTGAACTAGCGGGGGGTTTTCGTGAGCAGTTCTTC
CDR3: CASSELAGGFREQFF
size: few
D: TRBD2
J: TRBJ2-1
V: TRBV12-3/TRBV12-4
length: 15

DNA: TGTGCCAGCAGCGCCGGCACAGCTAACTATGGCTACACCTTC
CDR3: CASSAGTANYGYTF
size: few
D: -
J: TRBJ1-2
V: TRBV28
length: 14

DNA: TGTGCCAGCTCACTCTCGGAGGAAAAACTGTTTTTT
CDR3: CASSLSEEKLFF
size: -
D: -
J: TRBJ1-4
V: TRBV18
length: 12

DNA: TGTGCCATCAGTCCACAGGGGCGCACAGATACGCAGTATTTT
CDR3: CAISPQGRTDTQYF
size: -
D: TRBD1
J: TRBJ2-3
V: TRBV10-3
length: 14

DNA: TGTGCCAGCAGTTTAAGGGAAACAGATACGCAGTATTTT
CDR3: CASSLRETDTQYF
size: -
D: -
J: TRBJ2-3
V: TRBV28
length: 13

DNA: TGTGCCAGCAGCCAAGAAAGAACATTCTACGAGCAGTACTTC
CDR3: CASSQERTFYEQYF
size: -
D: -
J: TRBJ2-7
V: TRBV4-2
length: 14